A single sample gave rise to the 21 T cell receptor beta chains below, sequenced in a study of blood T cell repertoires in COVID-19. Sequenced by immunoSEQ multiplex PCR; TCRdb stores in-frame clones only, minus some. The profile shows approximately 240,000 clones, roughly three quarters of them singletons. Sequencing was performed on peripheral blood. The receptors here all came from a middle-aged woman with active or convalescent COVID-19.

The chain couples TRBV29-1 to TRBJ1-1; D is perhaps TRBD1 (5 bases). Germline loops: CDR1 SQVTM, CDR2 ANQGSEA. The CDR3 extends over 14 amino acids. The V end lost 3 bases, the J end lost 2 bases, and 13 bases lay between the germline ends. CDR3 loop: CSVDPAGTNTEAFF. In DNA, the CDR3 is TGCAGCGTTGACCCGGCAGGGACTAACACTGAAGCTTTCTTT.

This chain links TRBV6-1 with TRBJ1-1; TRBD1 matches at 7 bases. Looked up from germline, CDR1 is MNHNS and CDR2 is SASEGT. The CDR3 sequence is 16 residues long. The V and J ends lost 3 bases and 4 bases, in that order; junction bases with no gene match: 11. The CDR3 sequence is CASSEGRGRILTEAFF. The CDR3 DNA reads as TGTGCCAGCAGTGAGGGTAGGGGGCGCATTCTCACTGAAGCTTTCTTT.

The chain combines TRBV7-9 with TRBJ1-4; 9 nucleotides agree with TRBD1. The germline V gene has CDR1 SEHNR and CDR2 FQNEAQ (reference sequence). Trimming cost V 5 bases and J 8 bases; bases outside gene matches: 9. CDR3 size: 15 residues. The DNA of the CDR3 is TGTGCCAGCAGCCGAGGGACAGGGATAGGAGAAAAACTGTTTTTT. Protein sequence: CASSRGTGIGEKLFF.

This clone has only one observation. CDR3 in amino acids: CASSPGGWKLFF. As DNA, the CDR3 is TGTGCCAGCAGCCCCGGGGGATGGAAACTGTTTTTT. The gene calls are TRBV9 and TRBJ1-4; the D gene is possibly TRBD1 (5 bases). This CDR3 is 12 amino acids long. The germline V gene has CDR1 SGDLS and CDR2 YYNGEE. Trimming took 4 bases from V and 11 from J, leaving 12 bases between them.

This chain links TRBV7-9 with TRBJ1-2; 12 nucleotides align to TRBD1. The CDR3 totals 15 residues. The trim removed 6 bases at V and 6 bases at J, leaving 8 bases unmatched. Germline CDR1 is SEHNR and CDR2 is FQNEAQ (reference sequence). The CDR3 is CASRPGTGGGHGYTF. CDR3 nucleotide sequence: TGTGCCAGCAGACCCGGGACAGGGGGCGGCCATGGCTACACCTTC.

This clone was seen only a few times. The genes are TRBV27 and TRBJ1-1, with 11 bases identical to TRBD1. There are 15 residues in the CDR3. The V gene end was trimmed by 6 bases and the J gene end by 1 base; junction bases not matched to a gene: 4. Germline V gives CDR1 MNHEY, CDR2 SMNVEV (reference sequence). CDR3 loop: CASRDRGRGNTEAFF. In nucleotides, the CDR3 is TGTGCCAGCAGGGACAGGGGGCGAGGGAACACTGAAGCTTTCTTT.

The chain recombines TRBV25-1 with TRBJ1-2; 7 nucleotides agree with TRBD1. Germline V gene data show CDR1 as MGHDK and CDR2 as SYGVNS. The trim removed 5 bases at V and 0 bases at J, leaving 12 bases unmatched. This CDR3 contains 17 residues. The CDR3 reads CASSPRTGRLPNYGYTF. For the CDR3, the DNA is TGTGCCAGCAGTCCCCGGACAGGCCGACTTCCTAACTATGGCTACACCTTC.

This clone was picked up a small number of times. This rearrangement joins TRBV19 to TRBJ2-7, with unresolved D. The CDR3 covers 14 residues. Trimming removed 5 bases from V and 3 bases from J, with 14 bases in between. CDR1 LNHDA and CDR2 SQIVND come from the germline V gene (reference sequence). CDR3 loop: CASSQTRYSYEQYF. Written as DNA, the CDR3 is TGTGCCAGTAGTCAAACAAGGTACAGCTACGAGCAGTACTTC.

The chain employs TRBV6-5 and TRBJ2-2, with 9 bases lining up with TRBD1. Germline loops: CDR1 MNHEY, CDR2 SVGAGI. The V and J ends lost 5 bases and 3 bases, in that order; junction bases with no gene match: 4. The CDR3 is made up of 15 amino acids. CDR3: CASSTGGSYTGELFF. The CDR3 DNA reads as TGTGCCAGCAGTACAGGGGGCAGTTACACCGGGGAGCTGTTTTTT.

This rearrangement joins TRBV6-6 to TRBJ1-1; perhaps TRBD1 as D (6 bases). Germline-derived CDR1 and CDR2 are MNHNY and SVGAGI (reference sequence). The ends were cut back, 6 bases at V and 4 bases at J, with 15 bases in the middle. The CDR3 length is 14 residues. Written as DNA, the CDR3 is TGTGCCAGCAGGGACAGCCAAGGGAGCACTGAAGCTTTCTTT. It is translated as CASRDSQGSTEAFF.

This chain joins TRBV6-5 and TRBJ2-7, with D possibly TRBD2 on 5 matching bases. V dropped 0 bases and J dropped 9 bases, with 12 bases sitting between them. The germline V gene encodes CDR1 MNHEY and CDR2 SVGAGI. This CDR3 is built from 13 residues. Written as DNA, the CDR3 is TGTGCCAGCAGTTACTCCGAGTCCCTAGCGCAGTACTTC. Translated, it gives CASSYSESLAQYF.

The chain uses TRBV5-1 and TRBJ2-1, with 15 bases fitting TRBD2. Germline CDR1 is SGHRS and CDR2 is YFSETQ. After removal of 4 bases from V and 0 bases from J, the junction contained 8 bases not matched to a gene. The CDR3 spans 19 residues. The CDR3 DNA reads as TGCGCCAGCAGCGCGGGACTAGCGGGGGGCGGAAGCTCCTACAATGAGCAGTTCTTC. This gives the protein CASSAGLAGGGSSYNEQFF.

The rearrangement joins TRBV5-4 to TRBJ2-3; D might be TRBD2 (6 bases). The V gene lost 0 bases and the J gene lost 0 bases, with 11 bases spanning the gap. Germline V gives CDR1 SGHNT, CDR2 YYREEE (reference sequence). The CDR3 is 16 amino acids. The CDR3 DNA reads TGTGCCAGCAGCTTGGCGGGGGTTGCGAGCACAGATACGCAGTATTTT. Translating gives CASSLAGVASTDTQYF.

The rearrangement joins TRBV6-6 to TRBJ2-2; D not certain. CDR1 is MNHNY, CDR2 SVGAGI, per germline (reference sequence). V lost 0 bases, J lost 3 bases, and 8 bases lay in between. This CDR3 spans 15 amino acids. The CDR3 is CASSYSLQHTGELFF. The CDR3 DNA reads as TGTGCCAGCAGTTACTCGTTACAGCACACCGGGGAGCTGTTTTTT.

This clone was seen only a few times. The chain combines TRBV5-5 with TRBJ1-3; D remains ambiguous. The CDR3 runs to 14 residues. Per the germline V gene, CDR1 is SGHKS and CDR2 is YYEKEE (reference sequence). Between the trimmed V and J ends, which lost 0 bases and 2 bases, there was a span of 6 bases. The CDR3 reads CASSLAGAGNTIYF. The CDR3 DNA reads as TGTGCCAGCAGCTTGGCGGGAGCTGGAAACACCATATATTTT.

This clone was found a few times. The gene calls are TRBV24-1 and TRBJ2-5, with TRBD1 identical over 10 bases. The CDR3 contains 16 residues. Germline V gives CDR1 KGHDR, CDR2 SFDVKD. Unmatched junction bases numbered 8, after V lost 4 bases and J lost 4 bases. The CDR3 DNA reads TGTGCCACCAGTGAATCTAGGACAGGGGGTAGAGAGACCCAGTACTTC. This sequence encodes CATSESRTGGRETQYF.

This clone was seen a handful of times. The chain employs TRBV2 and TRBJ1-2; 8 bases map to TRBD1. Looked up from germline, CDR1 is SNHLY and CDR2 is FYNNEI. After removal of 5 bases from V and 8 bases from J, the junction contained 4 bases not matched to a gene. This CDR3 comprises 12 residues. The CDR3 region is CASSRTGNGYTF. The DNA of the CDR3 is TGTGCCAGCAGTCGGACAGGGAACGGCTACACCTTC.

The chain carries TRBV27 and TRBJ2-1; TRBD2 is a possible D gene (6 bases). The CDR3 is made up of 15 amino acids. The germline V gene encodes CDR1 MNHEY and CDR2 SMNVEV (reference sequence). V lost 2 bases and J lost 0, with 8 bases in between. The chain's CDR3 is CASSLGGSSYNEQFF. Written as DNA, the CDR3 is TGTGCCAGCAGTTTAGGGGGGAGCTCCTACAATGAGCAGTTCTTC.

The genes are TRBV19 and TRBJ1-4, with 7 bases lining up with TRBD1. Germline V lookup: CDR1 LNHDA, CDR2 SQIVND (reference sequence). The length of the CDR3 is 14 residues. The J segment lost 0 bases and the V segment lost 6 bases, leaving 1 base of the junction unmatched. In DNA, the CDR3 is TGTGCCAGTAGGACAGGGTCAACTAATGAAAAACTGTTTTTT. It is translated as CASRTGSTNEKLFF.

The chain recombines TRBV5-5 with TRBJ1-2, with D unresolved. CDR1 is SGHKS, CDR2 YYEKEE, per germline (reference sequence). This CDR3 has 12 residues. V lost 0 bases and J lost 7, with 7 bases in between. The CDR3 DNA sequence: TGTGCCAGCAGCTTGGAGCTTGGTGGCTACACCTTC. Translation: CASSLELGGYTF.

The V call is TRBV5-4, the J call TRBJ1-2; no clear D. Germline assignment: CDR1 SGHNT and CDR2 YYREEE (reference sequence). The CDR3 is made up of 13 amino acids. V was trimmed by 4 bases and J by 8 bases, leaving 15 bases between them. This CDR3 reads CASSLKRAGGYTF. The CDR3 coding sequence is TGTGCCAGCAGCCTAAAGAGGGCTGGAGGCTACACCTTC.